Included here is one T cell receptor beta chain sequence, with context. Its antigen is not known. The source material, RNA transcripts, was used to amplify TCR beta CDR3 regions. A set of HTBI primers served as the primers for a first-round RT-PCR of the TCR CDR3. TCRdb used MiXCR to reprocess the multiplex PCR reads, holding one entry per CDR3 protein. The sample lists a few hundred thousand distinct CDR3 sequences; 15% were seen once. Deletions cut 7 bases from V and 1 base from J, with 14 bases between. Germline assignment: CDR1 MDHEN and CDR2 SYDVKM. This CDR3 comprises 14 residues. These data belong to a study of T cells in Graves' hyperthyroidism and ophthalmopathy. Study observations and caveats: Most thyroid clonotypes that were expanded above 0.001 also turned up in blood.

Orbital computed tomography and thyroid ultrasound, together with serum TRAb and thyroxine and clinical symptoms, were used for diagnoses. Fresh 10 ml peripheral blood yielded PBMCs. The clonotype comes from a woman in her thirties with Graves' hyperthyroidism. The chain joins TRBV28 to TRBJ2-7; a weak D match, TRBD1 (6 bases). The material sequenced was blood. The CDR3 DNA follows: TGTGCCAGCAATAAACAGGGTTCGTCCTACGAGCAGTACTTC. Translating it yields CASNKQGSSYEQYF.